This TCR beta chain was retrieved from a study of glioma-infiltrating T cells (dated by TCRdb to the mid-2010s). A note on the overall study: TCR alpha- and beta-chain repertoires were sequenced from glioma tissue, non-neoplastic brain tissue and matched peripheral blood mononuclear cells. The paired cohort was made up of three low-grade glioma patients, about 8 primary glioblastoma patients and three non-glioma patients who contributed non-neoplastic brain tissue. To gauge divergence between tissue and blood T-cell populations, every tissue-infiltrating repertoire was compared against the peripheral blood repertoire from the same patient.

The iRepertoire nested amplicon-rescue multiplex PCR (arm-PCR) platform was used to amplify TCR alpha and beta CDR3 regions from RNA. One-step reverse transcription and amplification used about 95-400 ng of tissue mRNA or PBMC total RNA as input. Following bead purification, Illumina adapters were added by a secondary multiplex PCR, and the libraries were gel-purified between 200 and 400 bp. Demultiplexing relied on internal 6-nucleotide barcodes carried by the libraries. Sequencing of libraries was performed on an Illumina MiSeq with 2x220 or 2x250 nucleotide paired-end reads. The authors processed their data as follows. Paired reads were merged using FLASH 1.2.11 and aligned with BWA-MEM to the GRCh37 human genome, and TRA and TRB reads were then extracted. An IMGT-derived reference of cassette sequences and CDR3 motifs, with pseudogenes included, was used for V and J assignment. Reads were translated in three frames, and productive CDR3s were defined by a C…FGXG motif without stop codons. A clonotype was defined as a unique combination of a V-J cassette pair and a CDR3 amino acid sequence. Hamming distance filtering was applied to reads, with thresholds set by the sequence error rate of each sample in mapped regions. TCRdb passed the public sequencing reads through fastp at Q25 and MiXCR, retaining productive beta sequences. Each entry merges the rows of one CDR3 protein and shows their most common DNA and genes. TCRdb, rather than the study authors, made the V and J calls. The sample table contains 150,000 or so distinct CDR3 sequences; only one count was recorded for about 39% of them. The biggest ten clones account for 20% of the sample.

General study outcomes and caveats: VJ-independent divergence between tissue and blood was below expectation in non-neoplastic patients but above expectation in all gliomas, especially low-grade gliomas. Only a very small number of CDR3 sequences turned up in both tissue and blood, a result put down to high CDR3 diversity combined with limited sampling. Group comparisons rested on small numbers: three non-neoplastic, three low-grade glioma and seven or eight glioblastoma patients.

Taken from the germline V gene, the CDR1 and CDR2 loops are SNHLY and FYNNEI. Between the V and J ends, shortened by 6 bases and 5 bases respectively, the junction contains 7 bases. The CDR3 numbers 11 residues from cysteine through phenylalanine. The read is trimmed to its CDR3 DNA, 33 bases read in frame from base 1. As for this clonotype: It lacks a known antigen. No clone much larger than this one lies a single base away; base qualities are absent.

Sequencing was done on a sample of glioma tissue, nonneoplastic brain tissue, or PBMCs (not recorded which). This sequence uses TRBV2 and TRBJ2-5; too little of a D gene remains to name it. This TCR was sampled from a human donor with low-grade glioma or glioblastoma, undergoing nonglioma brain surgery, or in good health (not recorded which). The CDR3 has the sequence CASSIAETQYF. The base sequence is TGTGCCAGCAGCATTGCGGAGACCCAGTACTTC.